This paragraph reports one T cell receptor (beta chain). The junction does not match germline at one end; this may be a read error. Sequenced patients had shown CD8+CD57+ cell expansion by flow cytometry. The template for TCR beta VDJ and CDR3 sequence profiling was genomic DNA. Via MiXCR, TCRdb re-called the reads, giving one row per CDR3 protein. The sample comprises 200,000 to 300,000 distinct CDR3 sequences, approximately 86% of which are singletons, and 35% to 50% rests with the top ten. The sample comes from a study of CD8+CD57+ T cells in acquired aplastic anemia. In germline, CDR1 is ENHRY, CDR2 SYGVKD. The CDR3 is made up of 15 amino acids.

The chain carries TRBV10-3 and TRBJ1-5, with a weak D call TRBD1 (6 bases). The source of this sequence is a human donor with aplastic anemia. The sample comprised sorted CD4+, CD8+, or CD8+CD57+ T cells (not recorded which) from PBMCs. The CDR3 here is CAISQGYVNNQPEHF. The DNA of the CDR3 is TGTGCCATCAGCCAGGGGTACGTAAACAATCAGCCCGAGCATTTT.